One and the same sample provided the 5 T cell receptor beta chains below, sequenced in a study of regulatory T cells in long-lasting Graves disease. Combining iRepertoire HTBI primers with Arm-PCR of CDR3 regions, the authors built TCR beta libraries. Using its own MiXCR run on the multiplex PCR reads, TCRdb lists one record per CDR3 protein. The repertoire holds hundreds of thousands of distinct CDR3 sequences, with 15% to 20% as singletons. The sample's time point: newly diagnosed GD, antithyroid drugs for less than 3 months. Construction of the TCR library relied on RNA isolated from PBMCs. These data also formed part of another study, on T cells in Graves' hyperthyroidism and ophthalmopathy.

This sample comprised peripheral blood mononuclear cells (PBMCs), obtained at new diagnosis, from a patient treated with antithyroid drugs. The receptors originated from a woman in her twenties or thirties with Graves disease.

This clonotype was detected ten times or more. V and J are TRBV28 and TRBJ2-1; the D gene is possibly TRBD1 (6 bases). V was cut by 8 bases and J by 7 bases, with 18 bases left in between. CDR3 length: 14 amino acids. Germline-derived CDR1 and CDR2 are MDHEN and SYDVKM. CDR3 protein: CASLLGGLKNEQFF. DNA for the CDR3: TGTGCCAGCCTATTAGGGGGTTTGAAAAATGAGCAGTTCTTC.

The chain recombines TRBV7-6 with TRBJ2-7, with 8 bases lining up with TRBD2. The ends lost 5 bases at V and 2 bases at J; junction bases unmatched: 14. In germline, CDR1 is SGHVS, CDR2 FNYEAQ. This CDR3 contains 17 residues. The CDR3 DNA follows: TGTGCCAGCAGCCAAGAAACATTAACTAGCGGAACCTACGAGCAGTACTTC. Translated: CASSQETLTSGTYEQYF.

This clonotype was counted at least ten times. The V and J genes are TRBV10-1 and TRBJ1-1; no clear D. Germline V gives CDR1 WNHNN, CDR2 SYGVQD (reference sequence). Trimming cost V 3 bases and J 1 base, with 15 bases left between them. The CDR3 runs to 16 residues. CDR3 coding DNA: TGCGCCAGCAGTGACTCGGGGAACCCTAGGAACACTGAAGCTTTCTTT. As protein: CASSDSGNPRNTEAFF.

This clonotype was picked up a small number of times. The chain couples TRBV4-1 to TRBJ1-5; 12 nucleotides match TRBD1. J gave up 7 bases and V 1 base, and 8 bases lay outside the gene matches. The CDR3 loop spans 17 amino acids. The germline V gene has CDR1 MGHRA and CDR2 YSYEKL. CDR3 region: CASSQVWGQGASQPQHF. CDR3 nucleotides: TGCGCCAGCAGCCAAGTCTGGGGACAGGGGGCGAGCCAGCCCCAGCATTTT.

CDR3 residues: CASSSRQGPQNIQYF. The CDR3, as DNA: TGCGCCAGCAGCTCAAGACAGGGGCCCCAAAACATTCAGTACTTC. V is TRBV5-1 and J is TRBJ2-4, with 8 bases aligning to TRBD1. V dropped 3 bases and J dropped 5; count of bases not matched to a gene: 7. Per the germline V gene, CDR1 is SGHRS and CDR2 is YFSETQ. CDR3 length: 15 amino acids.